The following is a TCR beta chain sequence with its context. Its antigen remains unidentified. Germline CDR1 is SGHRS and CDR2 is YFSETQ. The V end lost 4 bases, the J end lost 4 bases, and 17 bases lay between the germline ends. The CDR3 consists of 15 residues. RNA transcripts were the template for amplifying TCR beta CDR3 regions. TCR CDR3 underwent first-round RT-PCR with the HTBI primer set. In TCRdb, the multiplex PCR reads were re-called with MiXCR into one record per CDR3 protein. The table shows over 550,000 distinct CDR3 sequences, with about a sixth occurring only once. This record belongs to a study of T cells in Graves' hyperthyroidism and ophthalmopathy. Study results and caveats: Ophthalmopathy was separated from stable hyperthyroidism by a 13 V-J model.

V gene TRBV5-1 combines with J gene TRBJ2-5, with D uncertain. The receptor comes from a young woman with Graves' hyperthyroidism. Sequencing was done on a sample of blood. CDR3 protein: CASSAHYSGRETQYF. The CDR3 DNA sequence: TGCGCCAGCAGCGCACACTACTCCGGGCGAGAGACCCAGTACTTC.